This T cell receptor beta chain was captured in a study of metastatic and nonmetastatic thyroid tumors. Study details: Samples came from malignant and benign thyroid patients, and repertoires were compared across blood and tumor or nodule tissue. Study conclusions and caveats: When malignant thyroid tumors were compared with benign nodules, TCR beta diversity was reportedly significantly higher in the malignant tumors. This held in both blood and tumor samples.

To note about this clone: Its specificity is not known.

All patients reached thyroid surgery having received no treatment beforehand. This CDR3 contains 14 residues. CDR1 and CDR2 (germline): MRHNA, SNTAGT. Trimming at V came to 0 bases and at J to 5 bases, leaving 1 base not matched to a gene. Original methodology: Across clinicopathological groups, CDR3 differences served as the basis for building a distant-metastasis classifier for papillary thyroid cancer. TCRdb re-clonotyped the PCR reads through MiXCR. TCRdb, rather than the study authors, made the V and J calls. The sample contains about 34,000 clones, roughly 36% of which appear only once. This clonotype was obtained from a female donor with papillary thyroid cancer or a benign thyroid nodule (not recorded which). Some clones in this sample may be carry-over from other donors' samples. This chain connects TRBV6-4 to TRBJ1-1; 9 bases are a match to TRBD1. Sequenced input: tumor tissue. The CDR3 loop is CASSDSDRGTEAFF. CDR3 nucleotide sequence: TGTGCCAGCAGTGACTCTGACAGGGGGACTGAAGCTTTCTTT.